These T cell receptor beta chains were read from a single sample in a study of PD-1 blockade in classical Hodgkin lymphoma. Libraries were prepared by immunoSEQ multiplex PCR; TCRdb keeps only in-frame clonotypes and omits some of them. The table includes 70,000 or so clones, more than 85% detected once. The material sequenced was peripheral blood mononuclear cells (PBMCs), taken at baseline. These receptors all stem from a human donor with classical Hodgkin lymphoma. Both conserved end residues are part of each CDR3. D genes are given only for firm matches. Clone size appears in some rows only: once, few, many, or a class for an expanded clone.

d_call: TRBD1; j_call: TRBJ2-7; v_call: TRBV15; clone_size: NA; cdr3_nt: TGTGCCACCAGCAGAGAGGGGACAGCCGCCTACGAGCAGTACTTC; cdr3_aa: CATSREGTAAYEQYF
d_call: TRBD2; j_call: TRBJ2-7; v_call: TRBV19; clone_size: NA; cdr3_nt: TGTGCCAGTAGTACGACCGGGACTAGCCACGAGCAGTACTTC; cdr3_aa: CASSTTGTSHEQYF
d_call: TRBD1; j_call: TRBJ1-1; v_call: TRBV25-1; clone_size: NA; cdr3_nt: TGTGCCAGCACCGGTGGGGACAGGGGACACACTGAAGCTTTCTTT; cdr3_aa: CASTGGDRGHTEAFF
d_call: NA; j_call: TRBJ2-5; v_call: TRBV11-3; clone_size: NA; cdr3_nt: TGTGCCAGCAGCCATACAAGAGGTGGCCAAGAGACCCAGTACTTC; cdr3_aa: CASSHTRGGQETQYF
d_call: NA; j_call: TRBJ1-2; v_call: TRBV6-6; clone_size: NA; cdr3_nt: TGTGCCAGCAGTTCCCCGGATGGCTACACCTTC; cdr3_aa: CASSSPDGYTF
d_call: NA; j_call: TRBJ1-5; v_call: TRBV10-1; clone_size: NA; cdr3_nt: TGCGCCAGCAGTGAGAAAAACAGGAGGAGCCAGCCCCAGCATTTT; cdr3_aa: CASSEKNRRSQPQHF
d_call: NA; j_call: TRBJ2-2; v_call: TRBV19; clone_size: once; cdr3_nt: TGTGCCAGTAGTTTGGCTTTCAACACCGGGGAGCTGTTTTTT; cdr3_aa: CASSLAFNTGELFF
d_call: NA; j_call: TRBJ2-2; v_call: TRBV7-3; clone_size: NA; cdr3_nt: TGTGCCAGCAGCTTAAATCAGGGGACCGGGGAGCTGTTTTTT; cdr3_aa: CASSLNQGTGELFF
d_call: NA; j_call: TRBJ2-2; v_call: TRBV19; clone_size: NA; cdr3_nt: TGTGCCAGTAACCCGGATAGGCGGGTGCCGAACACCGGGGAGCTGTTTTTT; cdr3_aa: CASNPDRRVPNTGELFF
d_call: NA; j_call: TRBJ1-1; v_call: TRBV21-1; clone_size: NA; cdr3_nt: TGTGCCCTACAGGGTGTCGCGGACACTGAAGCTTTCTTT; cdr3_aa: CALQGVADTEAFF
d_call: NA; j_call: TRBJ2-7; v_call: TRBV6-1; clone_size: NA; cdr3_nt: TGTGCCAGCAGTGAAATCTGGGGCAACTCCTACGAGCAGTACTTC; cdr3_aa: CASSEIWGNSYEQYF
d_call: TRBD2; j_call: TRBJ2-5; v_call: TRBV28; clone_size: NA; cdr3_nt: TGTGCCAGCAGAAACACACCTCCGGGACTAGCGGGACCCCTTCATGGACAAGAGACCCAGTACTTC; cdr3_aa: CASRNTPPGLAGPLHGQETQYF
d_call: TRBD1; j_call: TRBJ2-7; v_call: TRBV28; clone_size: NA; cdr3_nt: TGTGCCAGCAGTTCCGGGACAGGGTCTCACGAGCAGTACTTC; cdr3_aa: CASSSGTGSHEQYF
d_call: TRBD2; j_call: TRBJ2-3; v_call: TRBV6-1; clone_size: NA; cdr3_nt: TGTGCCCTCTTGATAGGTAGCGGGGGAGATACGCAGTATTTT; cdr3_aa: CALLIGSGGDTQYF
d_call: NA; j_call: TRBJ2-2; v_call: TRBV5-1; clone_size: NA; cdr3_nt: TGCGCCAGCAGCTTGGACCCCACCGGGGAGCTGTTTTTT; cdr3_aa: CASSLDPTGELFF
d_call: NA; j_call: TRBJ2-3; v_call: TRBV29-1; clone_size: NA; cdr3_nt: TGCAGCGTTGAAGTAAGCGGGCCACGCACAGATACGCAGTATTTT; cdr3_aa: CSVEVSGPRTDTQYF
d_call: NA; j_call: TRBJ1-4; v_call: TRBV6-1; clone_size: NA; cdr3_nt: TGTGCCAGCAGTCCCCTAGTTGGCATTAATGAAAAACTGTTTTTT; cdr3_aa: CASSPLVGINEKLFF